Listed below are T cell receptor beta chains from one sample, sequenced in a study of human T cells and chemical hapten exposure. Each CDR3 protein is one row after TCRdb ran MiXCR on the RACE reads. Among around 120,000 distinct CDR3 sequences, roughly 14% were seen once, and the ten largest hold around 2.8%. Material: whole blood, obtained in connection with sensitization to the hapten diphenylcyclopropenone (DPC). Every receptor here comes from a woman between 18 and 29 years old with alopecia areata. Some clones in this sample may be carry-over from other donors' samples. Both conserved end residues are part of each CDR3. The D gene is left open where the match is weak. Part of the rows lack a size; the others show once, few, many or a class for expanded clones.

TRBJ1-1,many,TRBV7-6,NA,CASSPTGVNTEAFF,TGTGCCAGCAGCCCTACGGGAGTGAACACTGAAGCTTTCTTT
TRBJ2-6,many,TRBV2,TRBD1,CASSPPATGANGGANVLTF,TGTGCCAGCAGCCCTCCCGCGACAGGGGCCAACGGCGGGGCCAACGTCCTGACTTTC
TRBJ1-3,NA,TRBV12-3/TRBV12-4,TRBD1,CASRIGTASGNTIYF,TGTGCCAGCAGAATAGGGACAGCCTCTGGAAACACCATATATTTT
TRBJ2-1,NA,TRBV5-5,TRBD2,CASSPLAGGRGNEQFF,TGTGCCAGCAGCCCGCTAGCGGGGGGCCGAGGGAATGAGCAGTTCTTC
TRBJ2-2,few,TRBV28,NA,CASSFEARRTGELFF,TGTGCCAGCAGTTTTGAAGCGAGACGTACCGGGGAGCTGTTTTTT
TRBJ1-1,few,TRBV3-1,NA,CASSRAGNTEAFF,TGTGCCAGCAGCCGTGCCGGGAACACTGAAGCTTTCTTT
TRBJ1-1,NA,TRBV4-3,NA,CASSQAVGGTEAFF,TGCGCCAGCAGCCAAGCGGTAGGGGGGACTGAAGCTTTCTTT
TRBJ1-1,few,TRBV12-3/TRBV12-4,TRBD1,CASSSPGGQGKPEAFF,TGTGCCAGCAGTTCCCCCGGCGGACAGGGGAAACCTGAAGCTTTCTTT
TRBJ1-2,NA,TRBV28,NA,CASSFRYGYTF,TGTGCCAGCAGTTTTCGCTATGGCTACACCTTC
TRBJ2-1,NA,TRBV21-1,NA,CASSKGGGLDEQFF,TGTGCCAGCAGCAAAGGAGGGGGGCTCGATGAGCAGTTCTTC
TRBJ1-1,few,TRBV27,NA,CASSLGRENTEAFF,TGTGCCAGCAGTTTAGGGCGGGAAAACACTGAAGCTTTCTTT
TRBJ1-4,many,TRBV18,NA,CASSPRQLGEKLFF,TGTGCCAGCTCACCACGTCAGCTAGGGGAAAAACTGTTTTTT
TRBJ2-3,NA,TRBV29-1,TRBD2,CSVDELLAGGSTDTQYF,TGCAGCGTTGACGAGCTACTAGCGGGGGGGAGCACAGATACGCAGTATTTT
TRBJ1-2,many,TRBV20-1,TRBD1,CSAREPRGNYGYTF,TGCAGTGCTAGAGAGCCCAGGGGGAACTATGGCTACACCTTC
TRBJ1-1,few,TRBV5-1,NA,CASSFVGARTEAFF,TGCGCCAGCAGCTTTGTTGGGGCGCGGACTGAAGCTTTCTTT
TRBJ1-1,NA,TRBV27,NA,CASSFDRFPNTEAFF,TGTGCCAGCAGTTTCGACAGGTTCCCGAACACTGAAGCTTTCTTT